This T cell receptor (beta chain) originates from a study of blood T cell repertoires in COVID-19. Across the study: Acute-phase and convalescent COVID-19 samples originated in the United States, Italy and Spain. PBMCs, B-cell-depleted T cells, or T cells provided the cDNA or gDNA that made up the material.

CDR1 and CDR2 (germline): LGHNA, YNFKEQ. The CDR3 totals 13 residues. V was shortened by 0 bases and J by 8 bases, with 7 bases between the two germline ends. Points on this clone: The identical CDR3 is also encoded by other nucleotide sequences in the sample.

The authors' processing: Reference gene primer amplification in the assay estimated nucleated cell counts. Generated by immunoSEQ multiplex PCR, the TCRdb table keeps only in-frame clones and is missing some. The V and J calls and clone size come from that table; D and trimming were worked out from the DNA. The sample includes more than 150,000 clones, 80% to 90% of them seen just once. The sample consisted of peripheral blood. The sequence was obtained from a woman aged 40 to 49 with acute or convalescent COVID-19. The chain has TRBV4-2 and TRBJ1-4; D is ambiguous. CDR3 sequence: CASSQELNEKLFF. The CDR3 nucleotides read TGTGCCAGCAGCCAAGAACTGAACGAAAAACTGTTTTTT.